The sequence of this TCR beta chain was determined in a study of PD-1 blockade in classical Hodgkin lymphoma. The CDR3 is 16 amino acids. From germline, CDR1 is SNHLY and CDR2 FYNNEI. The V and J ends lost 6 bases and 3 bases, in that order; junction bases with no gene match: 10. Profiling relied on immunoSEQ multiplex PCR, and the TCRdb table lists in-frame clones only, not all of them. The sample carries roughly 13,000 clones, 75% to 90% recorded once. Relapse was seen in all patients after autologous stem cell transplantation, and brentuximab vedotin exposure was variable. The source of this sequence is a human donor with classical Hodgkin lymphoma. The chain joins TRBV2 to TRBJ2-1, with 8 bases identical to TRBD2. The sequences come from peripheral blood mononuclear cells (PBMCs), collected at baseline. CDR3 amino acids: CASSGGQAGDYNEQFF. The CDR3 DNA follows: TGTGCCAGCAGCGGGGGGCAAGCGGGGGACTACAATGAGCAGTTCTTC.